The sequence of this T cell receptor (beta chain) was determined in a study of cytomegalovirus exposure and HLA in healthy donors. Study results and caveats: Across donors, presence/absence analyses took sequencing depth to be roughly uniform.

The PCR ran on 60 Vbeta and 13 Jbeta primers. The method was immunoSEQ multiplex PCR; TCRdb's version includes in-frame clones alone and lacks a portion of them. The sample contains some 200,000 clones, under 70% of which appear only once. Remarks on this clone: Its antigen is currently unknown.

Trimming left V 1 base short and J 5 bases short, with 5 bases between. This CDR3 is 13 amino acids long. The germline CDR1 and CDR2 sequences are MGHRA and YSYEKL. Although they were nominally healthy when sampled, donors likely had unrecorded immune exposures. The material sequenced was PBMCs. The rearrangement links TRBV4-1 to TRBJ1-4, with a tentative D call TRBD1 (5 bases). This sequence originates from a man aged 35 to 55 in good health and CMV-seropositive. The CDR3 is CASSQGTNEKLFF. CDR3 in DNA: TGCGCCAGCAGCCAAGGGACAAATGAAAAACTGTTTTTT.